These 26 T cell receptor beta chains originate from one sample sequenced in a study of blood T cell repertoires in COVID-19. Data came from immunoSEQ multiplex PCR; TCRdb stores just in-frame clones and leaves some out. Of more than 300,000 clones in the sample, 75% to 90% were seen once. Input material: peripheral blood. These TCRs come from a woman aged 45-60 years with COVID-19, enrolled during active disease.

V gene TRBV6-5 combines with J gene TRBJ2-1; D is perhaps TRBD2 (5 bases). Germline CDR1 reads MNHEY; CDR2 reads SVGAGI. The CDR3 consists of 16 residues. V lost 4 bases to trimming and J lost 3 bases, with 16 bases between them. CDR3 region: CASSSSSIGGYNEQFF. In DNA, the CDR3 is TGTGCCAGCAGTTCATCTAGCATAGGCGGCTACAATGAGCAGTTCTTC.

This chain links TRBV10-2 with TRBJ2-1, with 10 bases lining up with TRBD2. The germline V gene has CDR1 WSHSY and CDR2 SAAADI. V dropped 6 bases and J dropped 5; count of bases not matched to a gene: 7. This CDR3 spans 15 amino acids. CDR3 DNA: TGCGCCAGCAGGTCGGGACTAGCGAAACACAATGAGCAGTTCTTC. Translated: CASRSGLAKHNEQFF.

This chain joins TRBV24-1 and TRBJ2-7, with 11 bases matching TRBD2. J lost 2 bases, V lost 3 bases, and 2 bases had no gene match. Germline V gives CDR1 KGHDR, CDR2 SFDVKD. The CDR3 consists of 15 residues. CDR3 DNA: TGTGCCACCAGTGATCGACTAGCGGGACCCTACGAGCAGTACTTC. It codes for CATSDRLAGPYEQYF.

This chain uses TRBV9 with TRBJ1-2, with D possibly TRBD1 on 5 matching bases. The CDR3 length is 15 residues. The germline gives CDR1 SGDLS, CDR2 YYNGEE. V shed 0 bases and J shed 4 bases, with 13 bases lying between them. The CDR3 nucleotides are TGTGCCAGCAGCGTAGCGGCAGGGCGCGCCTATGGCTACACCTTC. Translated, it gives CASSVAAGRAYGYTF.

This sequence joins TRBV19 and TRBJ2-7; 11 bases are shared with TRBD1. V was clipped by 5 bases and J by 3 bases; unmatched bases: 3. Looked up from germline, CDR1 is LNHDA and CDR2 is SQIVND (reference sequence). The CDR3 has 14 amino acids. The DNA for the CDR3 is TGTGCCAGTAGTTCCGGGACAGGGGGCTACGAGCAGTACTTC. Its translation: CASSSGTGGYEQYF.

The V call is TRBV7-2, the J call TRBJ2-7; 7 nucleotides line up with TRBD2. The CDR3 runs 13 residues. Germline-derived CDR1 and CDR2 are SGHTA and FQGNSA. The trim removed 5 bases at V and 6 bases at J, leaving 7 bases unmatched. Here the CDR3 reads CASSLRLAPEQYF. The CDR3 nucleotides are TGTGCCAGCAGCCTAAGACTAGCCCCCGAGCAGTACTTC.

V is TRBV9 and J is TRBJ2-3; TRBD1 aligns across 7 bases. Germline V CDR1 and CDR2: SGDLS, YYNGEE. V lost 4 bases to trimming and J lost 3 bases; unmatched junction nucleotides: 8. This CDR3 region has 15 residues. CDR3 residues: CASSLTGDLTDTQYF. In DNA form, the CDR3 reads TGTGCCAGCAGCTTAACAGGGGATTTAACAGATACGCAGTATTTT. The variable domain in full, completed from reference TRBV9 and TRBJ2-3, reads DSGVTQTPKHLITATGQRVTLRCSPRSGDLSVYWYQQSLDQGLQFLIQYYNGEERAKGNILERFSAQQFPDLHSELNLSSLELGDSALYFCASSLTGDLTDTQYFGPGTRLTVL.

This chain joins TRBV7-9 and TRBJ1-3; no firm D call. V lost 4 bases and J lost 1, with 17 bases in between. Germline lookup yields CDR1 SEHNR and CDR2 FQNEAQ (reference sequence). There are 17 residues in the CDR3. CDR3 sequence (DNA): TGTGCCAGCAGCTCCCGACCAAGGGAGGCGTCTGGAAACACCATATATTTT. Amino acids: CASSSRPREASGNTIYF.

The chain recombines TRBV19 with TRBJ2-5; possibly TRBD1 for D (7 bases). Looked up from germline, CDR1 is LNHDA and CDR2 is SQIVND (reference sequence). CDR3 length: 14 residues. Trimming shortened V by 1 base and J by 5 bases, and 11 bases separated the two germline ends. The CDR3 spells CASSIARGAETQYF. CDR3 nucleotides: TGTGCCAGTAGTATAGCCAGGGGGGCGGAGACCCAGTACTTC.

The CDR3 spells CASSYDGTYSREQYF. The CDR3 coding sequence is TGTGCCAGCAGTTACGACGGGACATATAGCCGCGAGCAGTACTTC. This rearrangement joins TRBV6-5 to TRBJ2-7, with D perhaps TRBD1 (6 bases). From germline, CDR1 is MNHEY and CDR2 SVGAGI. Trimming stripped 2 bases from V and 6 bases from J, with 17 bases between. This CDR3 comprises 15 residues.

The gene calls are TRBV6-5 and TRBJ1-1, with 8 bases aligning to TRBD1. V gave up 1 base and J gave up 1 base; unmatched junction bases: 2. The CDR3 covers 15 residues. Germline values: CDR1 MNHEY, CDR2 SVGAGI. Here the CDR3 DNA reads TGTGCCAGCAGTTACTTCGGACAGGGGAACACTGAAGCTTTCTTT. It yields the protein CASSYFGQGNTEAFF.

The chain combines TRBV4-1 with TRBJ1-1; TRBD1 is a possible D gene (6 bases). This CDR3 comprises 16 residues. The germline V gene has CDR1 MGHRA and CDR2 YSYEKL. The V end was cut by 4 bases, the J end by 0 bases, with 15 bases between. The CDR3 DNA reads TGCGCCAGCAGCCGGAACGCAGGGGTCCTGAACACTGAAGCTTTCTTT. It specifies CASSRNAGVLNTEAFF.

This chain uses TRBV27 with TRBJ2-2, with 10 bases that match TRBD2. The V segment lost 4 bases and the J segment 7 bases; nucleotides outside the gene matches: 3. The germline V gene has CDR1 MNHEY and CDR2 SMNVEV (reference sequence). The CDR3 covers 14 residues. The CDR3 DNA reads as TGTGCCAGCAGTTCAGGACTAGCGGACGGGGAGCTGTTTTTT. Protein: CASSSGLADGELFF.

The gene calls are TRBV6-2 or TRBV6-3 and TRBJ1-5; 9 nucleotides line up with TRBD1. The CDR3 has 16 amino acids. The germline V gene encodes CDR1 MNHEY and CDR2 SVGEGT. J lost 8 bases, V lost 2 bases, and 10 bases had no gene match. Here the CDR3 reads CASSYVPRDRVKPQHF. The CDR3 DNA sequence: TGTGCCAGCAGTTACGTCCCGCGGGACAGGGTGAAGCCCCAGCATTTT.

The V gene is TRBV6-5, the J gene TRBJ2-2, with a weak D call TRBD2 (6 bases). Germline CDR1 reads MNHEY; CDR2 reads SVGAGI. V shed 2 bases and J shed 8 bases, with 12 bases lying between them. This CDR3 is built from 14 residues. The CDR3 region has the DNA TGTGCCAGCAGTTACCGGAGGGCGGGTGGGGAGCTGTTTTTT. Protein product: CASSYRRAGGELFF.

The V gene is TRBV19, the J gene TRBJ2-1; 7 bases line up with TRBD2. V was pared by 8 bases and J by 2 bases, with 6 bases of the junction left unmatched. CDR3 length: 14 amino acids. Looked up from germline, CDR1 is LNHDA and CDR2 is SQIVND (reference sequence). The CDR3 DNA sequence: TGTGCCAGTCGTCTGGGACTAACCTACAATGAGCAGTTCTTC. Protein: CASRLGLTYNEQFF.

This chain uses TRBV20-1 with TRBJ2-1; weak D call: TRBD1 (5 bases). Germline V CDR1 and CDR2: DFQATT, SNEGSKA (reference sequence). Trimming cost V 3 bases and J 0 bases, with 15 bases left between them. The CDR3 totals 16 residues. In nucleotides, the CDR3 is TGCAGTGCTAGTTCCCCTGGGGCTAGCTCCTACAATGAGCAGTTCTTC. Protein product: CSASSPGASSYNEQFF.

The chain recombines TRBV20-1 with TRBJ1-3; D is unresolved. This CDR3 is 11 amino acids long. With 4 bases removed from V and 4 bases from J, the gap between germline ends came to 5 bases. Per the germline V gene, CDR1 is DFQATT and CDR2 is SNEGSKA (reference sequence). The CDR3: CSATTGNTIYF. The CDR3 coding sequence is TGCAGTGCTACGACAGGAAACACCATATATTTT.

The chain is built from TRBV5-3 and TRBJ2-7; 13 bases are shared with TRBD2. TRBV5-3 is given ORF status, its function remaining uncertain. V trimming: 9 bases; J trimming: 2 bases; junction bases outside the gene matches: 8. There are 15 residues in the CDR3. The CDR3 DNA reads TGTGCCACTATAGGGGGACTAGCGGGACCCTACGAGCAGTACTTC. As protein: CATIGGLAGPYEQYF.

The rearrangement uses TRBV5-1 and TRBJ1-2; D is unclear. Trimming took off 4 bases at V and 1 base at J, with 8 bases between the two ends. Germline V gives CDR1 SGHRS, CDR2 YFSETQ. The CDR3 spans 13 residues. CDR3 sequence (DNA): TGCGCCAGCAGCGCGGCCTTTAACTATGGCTACACCTTC. Its protein product is CASSAAFNYGYTF.

The chain has TRBV6-5 and TRBJ2-7, with D perhaps matching TRBD1 (6 bases). Germline V gives CDR1 MNHEY, CDR2 SVGAGI. The CDR3 runs to 12 residues. Trimming removed 6 bases from V and 3 bases from J, with 9 bases in between. The DNA for the CDR3 is TGTGCCAGCAGACACAGGGTCTACGAGCAGTACTTC. It is translated as CASRHRVYEQYF.

The rearrangement uses TRBV6-5 and TRBJ1-5, with D perhaps TRBD1 (5 bases). Germline CDR1 and CDR2: MNHEY and SVGAGI. V was cut by 4 bases and J by 2 bases, with 12 bases left in between. The CDR3 consists of 15 residues. The CDR3 loop is CASSSQVAGNQPQHF. CDR3 DNA: TGTGCCAGCAGTTCACAGGTGGCGGGCAATCAGCCCCAGCATTTT.

V usage is TRBV19 and J usage is TRBJ1-2; TRBD1 matches 8 bases. Germline CDR1 reads LNHDA; CDR2 reads SQIVND (reference sequence). V shed 7 bases, J shed 5 bases, and the junction held 12 bases outside the gene matches. This CDR3 has 15 amino acids. CDR3 amino acids: CASIRERTGTYGYTF. DNA for the CDR3: TGTGCCAGTATCCGAGAGAGGACAGGGACGTATGGCTACACCTTC.

This rearrangement joins TRBV6-1 to TRBJ1-4; unclear D gene. Trimming took off 0 bases at V and 10 bases at J, with 21 bases between the two ends. CDR1 is MNHNS and CDR2 is SASEGT in the germline V gene. CDR3 length: 17 residues. The CDR3 spells CASSEAVPERKVGKLFF. In DNA form, the CDR3 reads TGTGCCAGCAGTGAAGCGGTCCCGGAGAGAAAGGTTGGAAAACTGTTTTTT.

This CDR3 is CASSLDSRGGELFF. In nucleotides, the CDR3 is TGTGCCAGCAGCTTAGATAGCCGAGGCGGGGAGCTGTTTTTT. The chain carries TRBV11-3 and TRBJ2-2; unclear D gene. The V end was cut by 0 bases, the J end by 7 bases, with 9 bases between. The germline CDR1 and CDR2 sequences are SGHNT and YENEEA. CDR3 length equals 14 residues.

The chain couples TRBV5-4 to TRBJ2-1; 10 bases are a match to TRBD2. The V and J ends lost 2 bases and 8 bases, in that order; junction bases with no gene match: 4. Germline CDR1 is SGHNT and CDR2 is YYREEE (reference sequence). The CDR3 loop spans 14 amino acids. The CDR3, as DNA: TGTGCCAGCAGCTTAGGGCTAGCGGGGGATGAGCAGTTCTTC. This encodes CASSLGLAGDEQFF.